This TCR beta chain was identified during a study of read filtering for tumor transcriptome and immune sequencing. Study information: R-ISS stage counts were fewer than ten for I, about 17 for II, 6 or 7 for III. TCR-mapped reads were about 4.05 to 10.27 million with IR-seq versus about 80 to 1273 with RNA-seq. Study observations and caveats: This fraction held mixed bone marrow immune cells after CD138-negative sorting.

Molecular barcoded adaptors covering alpha/delta and beta/gamma chains were used on roughly 370 ng RNA. From the reads, TCRdb called clonotypes with MiXCR, one entry per CDR3 protein. The top ten hold around 8.3% of the sample, which has about 130,000 distinct CDR3 sequences, approximately 13% seen once. CDR1 and CDR2 (germline): LNHDA, SQIVND (reference sequence). CDR3 length: 15 residues. V dropped 4 bases and J dropped 3 bases, with 13 bases sitting between them. This clonotype was recorded at least ten times. What it binds is unknown. This clonotype originated in a donor at least 40 years old with multiple myeloma. The sample was a population of CD138-negative cells sorted from bone marrow. The chain uses TRBV19 and TRBJ1-5, with D unresolved. The CDR3 sequence is CASSTAGTNNQPQHF. CDR3 coding DNA: TGTGCCAGTAGTACCGCGGGAACCAACAATCAGCCCCAGCATTTT.